The next 23 T cell receptor beta chains were all read from a single sample in a study of blood T cell repertoires in COVID-19. Clones were read by immunoSEQ multiplex PCR, and TCRdb kept only the in-frame ones, dropping some. The table includes approximately 500,000 clones, approximately 90% detected once. The sequencing sample was made of PBMCs or T cells enriched from blood (not recorded which). The receptors stem from a woman aged 40 to 55 who had recovered from COVID-19.

This clone was observed a handful of times. The chain joins TRBV24-1 to TRBJ1-2; the D is unclear. Germline values: CDR1 KGHDR, CDR2 SFDVKD. CDR3 length: 14 residues. The V gene lost 5 bases and the J gene lost 0 bases, with 9 bases spanning the gap. CDR3 in amino acids: CATSAATPNYGYTF. DNA of the CDR3: TGTGCCACCAGTGCCGCGACACCTAACTATGGCTACACCTTC.

The chain employs TRBV15 and TRBJ1-1, with D unresolved. Looked up from germline, CDR1 is LNHNV and CDR2 is YYDKDF (reference sequence). The length of the CDR3 is 14 residues. V lost 0 bases and J lost 7, with 12 bases in between. CDR3 loop: CATSRDASGLEAFF. CDR3 sequence (DNA): TGTGCCACCAGCAGAGATGCATCCGGACTTGAAGCTTTCTTT.

This clone was seen a handful of times. The chain couples TRBV9 to TRBJ1-2; D is undetermined. Germline V gene data show CDR1 as SGDLS and CDR2 as YYNGEE. This CDR3 is 12 amino acids long. V lost 0 bases and J lost 8, with 8 bases in between. The CDR3 DNA reads as TGTGCCAGCAGCGTAGAACCGGGAGGCTACACCTTC. Translation: CASSVEPGGYTF. Variable domain in full (rest from reference TRBV9 and TRBJ1-2): DSGVTQTPKHLITATGQRVTLRCSPRSGDLSVYWYQQSLDQGLQFLIQYYNGEERAKGNILERFSAQQFPDLHSELNLSSLELGDSALYFCASSVEPGGYTFGSGTRLTVV.

The chain recombines TRBV7-2 with TRBJ2-7, with 8 nucleotides matching TRBD2. The CDR3 has 18 residues. The trim removed 5 bases at V and 4 bases at J, leaving 19 bases unmatched. Germline loops: CDR1 SGHTA, CDR2 FQGNSA. The CDR3 region has the DNA TGTGCCAGCAGCCCCCGCCTGCGGACTGGCGGGAGGCCTTACGAGCAGTACTTC. Amino acid sequence: CASSPRLRTGGRPYEQYF.

The gene calls are TRBV10-3 and TRBJ1-4; D call uncertain. Germline V CDR1 and CDR2: ENHRY, SYGVKD. Trimming cost V 5 bases and J 5 bases, with 9 bases left between them. This CDR3 has 13 amino acids. CDR3 DNA sequence: TGTGCCATCAGTCGGAACAGAAATGAAAAACTGTTTTTT. Encoded protein: CAISRNRNEKLFF.

The genes are TRBV7-8 and TRBJ2-6; D not resolved. The CDR3 consists of 16 residues. Germline values: CDR1 SGHVS, CDR2 FQNEAQ. V shed 5 bases and J shed 1 base, with 12 bases lying between them. This CDR3 reads CASSPGERSGANVLTF. Written as DNA, the CDR3 is TGTGCCAGCAGCCCAGGTGAGAGATCTGGGGCCAACGTCCTGACTTTC.

J is TRBJ2-7 and V is TRBV11-2; D not certain. CDR3 length equals 14 residues. Trimming removed 0 bases at V and 3 bases at J, with 9 bases between. CDR1 and CDR2 from the germline V gene are SGHAT and FQNNGV. CDR3 sequence reads: CASSLDVLGYEQYF. In DNA, the CDR3 is TGTGCCAGCAGCTTAGACGTACTCGGCTACGAGCAGTACTTC.

V is TRBV5-4 and J is TRBJ2-1; no clear D. The ends were cut back, 0 bases at V and 4 bases at J, with 11 bases in the middle. Germline V gene data show CDR1 as SGHNT and CDR2 as YYREEE (reference sequence). The CDR3 is made up of 15 amino acids. The CDR3 region has the DNA TGTGCCAGCAGCTTGGATGCAGGCCGGTACAATGAGCAGTTCTTC. It encodes CASSLDAGRYNEQFF.

The chain recombines TRBV20-1 with TRBJ1-4; 11 nucleotides align to TRBD1. This CDR3 region has 13 residues. In germline, CDR1 is DFQATT, CDR2 SNEGSKA (reference sequence). Germline trimming cut 3 bases from V and 7 bases from J; bases unmatched to any gene: 1. In nucleotides, the CDR3 is TGCAGTGCTAGTGGGACAGGGGGTGAAAAACTGTTTTTT. This translates into CSASGTGGEKLFF.

The chain recombines TRBV14 with TRBJ2-1; D remains ambiguous. CDR1 SGHDN and CDR2 FVKESK come from the germline V gene. The CDR3 has 12 amino acids. V was pared by 1 base and J by 14 bases, with 12 bases between. The CDR3 sequence is CASSQGLMKKFF. The DNA of the CDR3 is TGTGCCAGCAGCCAAGGACTTATGAAGAAGTTCTTC.

This chain links TRBV3-1 (or the pseudogene TRBV3-2) with TRBJ1-1; tentatively, D is TRBD1 (5 bases). There are 13 residues in the CDR3. V was pared by 4 bases and J by 5 bases, with 11 bases between. Germline V CDR1 and CDR2: LGHDT, YNNKEL (reference sequence). CDR3 loop: CASSPMEGTEAFF. For the CDR3, the DNA is TGTGCCAGCAGCCCGATGGAGGGGACTGAAGCTTTCTTT.

The J gene is TRBJ2-2, the V gene TRBV2, with unresolved D. The CDR3 has 13 residues. Germline CDR1 and CDR2: SNHLY and FYNNEI. With 4 bases removed from V and 4 bases from J, the gap between germline ends came to 7 bases. Written as DNA, the CDR3 is TGTGCCAGCAGTGGGGCCGCCACCGGGGAGCTGTTTTTT. Translating it yields CASSGAATGELFF. Complete variable domain (other parts from reference TRBV2 and TRBJ2-2): EPEVTQTPSHQVTQMGQEVILRCVPISNHLYFYWYRQILGQKVEFLVSFYNNEISEKSEIFDDQFSVERPDGSNFTLKIRSTKLEDSAMYFCASSGAATGELFFGEGSRLTVL.

The J gene is TRBJ2-1, the V gene TRBV7-6; perhaps TRBD2 as D (5 bases). V shed 5 bases and J shed 0 bases, with 14 bases lying between them. CDR3 length: 16 amino acids. Germline loops: CDR1 SGHVS, CDR2 FNYEAQ. CDR3 protein: CASSTSAESSYNEQFF. Written as DNA, the CDR3 is TGTGCCAGCAGCACGTCAGCGGAGAGCTCCTACAATGAGCAGTTCTTC.

This sequence joins TRBV5-1 and TRBJ2-1, with TRBD1 identical over 9 bases. CDR3 size: 17 residues. Germline V gives CDR1 SGHRS, CDR2 YFSETQ. The ends lost 0 bases at V and 5 bases at J; junction bases unmatched: 9. The CDR3 region has the DNA TGCGCCAGCAGCTTGGGCCCGGGACAGGGTGGACACAATGAGCAGTTCTTC. Encoded protein: CASSLGPGQGGHNEQFF.

The rearrangement joins TRBV5-8 to TRBJ1-5; maybe TRBD1 (6 bases). V lost 2 bases, J lost 7 bases, and 16 bases lay in between. The CDR3 is 15 residues long. Germline V CDR1 and CDR2: SGHTS, YDEGEE. CDR3 DNA: TGTGCCAGCAGCTTCGGACAGCGAGGCGGACAGCCCCAGCATTTT. Translated, it gives CASSFGQRGGQPQHF. Filled out from reference TRBV5-8 and TRBJ1-5, the complete variable domain reads EAGVTQSPTHLIKTRGQQATLRCSPISGHTSVYWYQQALGLGLQFLLWYDEGEERNRGNFPPRFSGRQFPNYSSELNVNALELEDSALYLCASSFGQRGGQPQHFGDGTRLSIL.

V usage is TRBV18 and J usage is TRBJ1-2; 9 nucleotides match TRBD1. The CDR3 spans 15 residues. Per the germline V gene, CDR1 is KGHSH and CDR2 is LQKENI. The junction had 1 base not matched to a gene; V was cut back by 0 bases and J by 2 bases. In DNA, the CDR3 is TGTGCCAGCTCACCACCGGGGACAGGGAACTATGGCTACACCTTC. This encodes CASSPPGTGNYGYTF.

J is TRBJ2-2 and V is TRBV4-3, with D perhaps matching TRBD2 (6 bases). The CDR3 consists of 18 residues. CDR1 is LGHNA and CDR2 is YSLEER in the germline V gene. The V end lost 4 bases, the J end lost 1 base, and 19 bases lay between the germline ends. The CDR3 nucleotides are TGCGCCAGCAGCCCGGCCCGACTAGAGATTCTGAACACCGGGGAGCTGTTTTTT. Translating it yields CASSPARLEILNTGELFF.

The chain employs TRBV7-8 and TRBJ2-4, with a weak D call TRBD1 (6 bases). CDR1 is SGHVS and CDR2 is FQNEAQ in the germline V gene. Between the trimmed V and J ends, which lost 10 bases and 4 bases, there was a span of 32 bases. The CDR3 has 19 amino acids. CDR3 sequence: CATQPRTVGLAGQKNIQYF. The CDR3 bases are TGTGCCACACAACCCCGCACTGTTGGTTTGGCAGGACAGAAAAACATTCAGTACTTC.

This chain joins TRBV6-5 and TRBJ2-7; TRBD1 might be the D (5 bases). V was trimmed by 4 bases and J by 1 base, leaving 11 bases between them. This CDR3 has 14 amino acids. Germline V lookup: CDR1 MNHEY, CDR2 SVGAGI. The CDR3 DNA reads TGTGCCAGCAGTTTGTCTGACAGTTCCTACGAGCAGTACTTC. Translation gives CASSLSDSSYEQYF.

V gene TRBV13 combines with J gene TRBJ2-2, with TRBD2 matching 10 bases. The ends lost 5 bases at V and 0 bases at J; junction bases unmatched: 3. Germline V gene data show CDR1 as PRHDT and CDR2 as FYEKMQ (reference sequence). The CDR3 has 16 residues. The CDR3 bases are TGTGCCAGCAGCCCCGGGACTAGCGCGAACACCGGGGAGCTGTTTTTT. Amino acids: CASSPGTSANTGELFF.

The V gene is TRBV11-2, the J gene TRBJ2-7; the match to TRBD2 covers 13 bases. Per germline, CDR1 SGHAT and CDR2 FQNNGV. The CDR3 spans 17 residues. V lost 5 bases to trimming and J lost 4 bases; unmatched junction nucleotides: 11. CDR3 amino acids: CASSLTTPGLAGYEQYF. The DNA for the CDR3 is TGTGCCAGCAGCCTGACGACACCGGGACTAGCGGGATACGAGCAGTACTTC.

This clone was seen once. The chain carries TRBV4-1 and TRBJ2-1; weak D call: TRBD1 (6 bases). Trimming shortened V by 0 bases and J by 9 bases, and 9 bases separated the two germline ends. This CDR3 comprises 13 residues. Germline CDR1 is MGHRA and CDR2 is YSYEKL. CDR3 sequence reads: CASSQDQGGEQFF. The CDR3 region has the DNA TGCGCCAGCAGCCAAGATCAAGGGGGTGAGCAGTTCTTC.

This chain connects TRBV7-2 to TRBJ2-7, with a possible D match to TRBD1 (6 bases). The CDR3 is 17 amino acids. CDR1 and CDR2 (germline): SGHTA, FQGNSA. V lost 3 bases and J lost 4, with 22 bases in between. The CDR3 protein is CASSFPPAGEAKYEQYF. CDR3 nucleotide sequence: TGTGCCAGCAGCTTCCCGCCCGCAGGGGAAGCGAAGTACGAGCAGTACTTC.